Shown below are 24 T cell receptor beta chains from a single sample sequenced in a study of T cell changes during pregnancy in multiple sclerosis. The data were produced by immunoSEQ multiplex PCR, yet TCRdb's version contains in-frame clones alone and is incomplete. This sample has roughly 90,000 clones, with under 95% found just once. This sample comprised peripheral blood, obtained before pregnancy. The receptors shown here come from a female donor with multiple sclerosis, enrolled in a pregnancy study.

The chain has TRBV29-1 and TRBJ1-1; D gene unclear. CDR3 length: 13 residues. V was shortened by 4 bases and J by 4 bases, with 13 bases between the two germline ends. Germline loops: CDR1 SQVTM, CDR2 ANQGSEA. The CDR3 protein is CSVGPGVGTEAFF. The DNA for the CDR3 is TGCAGCGTTGGCCCGGGTGTCGGCACTGAAGCTTTCTTT.

V gene TRBV25-1 combines with J gene TRBJ2-4, with TRBD1 identical over 12 bases. From germline, CDR1 is MGHDK and CDR2 SYGVNS. The CDR3 is 14 amino acids. V shed 8 bases and J 12 bases; nucleotides not matched to a gene: 11. Here the CDR3 reads CASGTGGGRLAQYF. CDR3 DNA sequence: TGTGCCAGCGGGACAGGGGGCGGGAGGCTAGCTCAGTACTTC.

The rearrangement links TRBV7-9 to TRBJ2-4, with TRBD2 matching 13 bases. The CDR3 runs to 19 residues. The V segment lost 5 bases and the J segment 3 bases; nucleotides outside the gene matches: 13. Germline V lookup: CDR1 SEHNR, CDR2 FQNEAQ (reference sequence). The CDR3 sequence: CASSQGLAGVPLGKNIQYF. The CDR3 DNA is TGTGCCAGCAGCCAAGGACTAGCGGGAGTCCCCCTGGGCAAAAACATTCAGTACTTC. The full variable domain, completed using reference TRBV7-9 and TRBJ2-4, is DTGVSQNPRHKITKRGQNVTFRCDPISEHNRLYWYRQTLGQGPEFLTYFQNEAQLEKSRLLSDRFSAERPKGSFSTLEIQRTEQGDSAMYLCASSQGLAGVPLGKNIQYFGAGTRLSVL.

The chain uses TRBV6-1 and TRBJ2-3, with 8 bases lining up with TRBD2. This CDR3 is 15 amino acids long. Germline CDR1 and CDR2: MNHNS and SASEGT. Trimming removed 4 bases from V and 3 bases from J; junction bases left unmatched: 6. The chain's CDR3 is CASSGRRGATDTQYF. The CDR3 DNA reads as TGTGCCAGCAGTGGCCGGCGGGGGGCAACAGATACGCAGTATTTT.

The chain carries TRBV28 and TRBJ2-7; TRBD1 is a possible D gene (5 bases). The CDR3 is 16 amino acids. With 6 bases removed from V and 3 bases from J, the gap between germline ends came to 21 bases. In germline, CDR1 is MDHEN, CDR2 SYDVKM. CDR3 DNA: TGTGCCAGCAGCCTTTCCAGGGCCCCGTCAGGCTACGAGCAGTACTTC. It encodes CASSLSRAPSGYEQYF.

The V call is TRBV21-1, the J call TRBJ2-7; the table's D call, TRBD2, was not checked against the DNA. TRBV21-1 is recorded as a pseudogene. The CDR3 runs to 19 residues. The CDR3 DNA follows: TGTGCCAGCACCCCAGGAGGTTGGGCGGGAGATTTTAGTGTCGGCGAGCAGTACTTC. Protein: CASTPGGWAGDFSVGEQYF.

The chain recombines TRBV5-1 with TRBJ2-3; no clear D. The CDR3 is made up of 13 amino acids. Per the germline V gene, CDR1 is SGHRS and CDR2 is YFSETQ. Trimming took off 0 bases at V and 6 bases at J, with 8 bases between the two ends. The CDR3 coding sequence is TGCGCCAGCAGCTTGGCCGCGTTGGATACGCAGTATTTT. This encodes CASSLAALDTQYF.

V gene TRBV28 combines with J gene TRBJ1-5; 10 nucleotides agree with TRBD1. With V trimmed by 6 bases and J by 0 bases, 17 bases remained unmatched. The CDR3 sequence is 20 residues long. CDR1 is MDHEN, CDR2 SYDVKM, per germline. The CDR3 DNA is TGTGCCAGCAGACCCTTCCCGACAGGGGGCTATTGGGATAGCAATCAGCCCCAGCATTTT. This encodes CASRPFPTGGYWDSNQPQHF.

J is TRBJ2-2 and V is TRBV5-4, with 7 nucleotides matching TRBD2. The CDR3 sequence is 15 residues long. In germline, CDR1 is SGHNT, CDR2 YYREEE (reference sequence). V shed 2 bases, J shed 4 bases, and the junction held 5 bases outside the gene matches. The CDR3 spells CASSFGGSSTGELFF. CDR3 nucleotides: TGTGCCAGCAGCTTCGGCGGGAGTAGCACCGGGGAGCTGTTTTTT.

This chain uses TRBV14 with TRBJ2-2, with 13 bases that match TRBD2. This CDR3 has 18 residues. Germline lookup yields CDR1 SGHDN and CDR2 FVKESK. J was trimmed by 6 bases and V by 6 bases; bases with no gene match: 13. CDR3 bases: TGTGCCAGCAGACCCCGGACTAGCGGGAGTCAACCACCCGGGGAGCTGTTTTTT. Its translation is CASRPRTSGSQPPGELFF.

This rearrangement joins TRBV2 to TRBJ1-5; TRBD1 might be the D (5 bases). The CDR3 extends over 14 amino acids. Germline lookup yields CDR1 SNHLY and CDR2 FYNNEI. V lost 6 bases, J lost 2 bases, and 11 bases lay in between. This chain's CDR3 is CASRDQGGNQPQHF. The CDR3 bases are TGTGCCAGCAGAGACCAGGGTGGCAATCAGCCCCAGCATTTT. The entire variable domain, with the rest obtained from reference TRBV2 and TRBJ1-5, is as follows: EPEVTQTPSHQVTQMGQEVILRCVPISNHLYFYWYRQILGQKVEFLVSFYNNEISEKSEIFDDQFSVERPDGSNFTLKIRSTKLEDSAMYFCASRDQGGNQPQHFGDGTRLSIL.

This clone showed up just once. The chain employs TRBV11-2 and TRBJ1-2, with 9 bases lining up with TRBD1. Germline V CDR1 and CDR2: SGHAT, FQNNGV. The V gene end was trimmed by 5 bases and the J gene end by 5 bases; junction bases not matched to a gene: 18. This CDR3 has 18 amino acids. The CDR3 region has the DNA TGTGCCAGCAGCGATCCGCGGGGACAGGGCCCTTCTCGGTATGGCTACACCTTC. Translated: CASSDPRGQGPSRYGYTF.

The chain uses TRBV20-1 and TRBJ2-5; TRBD1 aligns across 7 bases. V was clipped by 8 bases and J by 5 bases; unmatched bases: 5. Looked up from germline, CDR1 is DFQATT and CDR2 is SNEGSKA (reference sequence). This CDR3 region has 11 residues. CDR3 sequence reads: CSKGGGETQYF. The DNA of the CDR3 is TGCAGTAAAGGGGGCGGGGAGACCCAGTACTTC.

This clone was picked up one time. V usage is TRBV27 and J usage is TRBJ1-5, with 7 nucleotides matching TRBD1. The J segment lost 5 bases and the V segment lost 5 bases, leaving 6 bases of the junction unmatched. The CDR3 covers 14 residues. Germline CDR1 is MNHEY and CDR2 is SMNVEV (reference sequence). Written as DNA, the CDR3 is TGTGCCAGCAGTGCGCGGGACAGCCATCAGCCCCAGCATTTT. Its protein product is CASSARDSHQPQHF.

J is TRBJ1-1 and V is TRBV7-3, with 9 bases aligning to TRBD1. Germline V gives CDR1 SGHTA, CDR2 FQGTGA. V lost 5 bases and J lost 1; bases outside the gene matches: 5. This CDR3 region has 15 residues. Here the CDR3 reads CASSTTGGQNTEAFF. The DNA of the CDR3 is TGTGCCAGCAGCACTACAGGGGGCCAGAACACTGAAGCTTTCTTT. The variable domain in full, with the rest retrieved from reference TRBV7-3 and TRBJ1-1, is GAGVSQTPSNKVTEKGKYVELRCDPISGHTALYWYRQSLGQGPEFLIYFQGTGAADDSGLPNDRFFAVRPEGSVSTLKIQRTERGDSAVYLCASSTTGGQNTEAFFGQGTRLTVV.

The gene calls are TRBV2 and TRBJ1-2; 10 positions match TRBD1. The junction had 2 bases not matched to a gene; V was cut back by 6 bases and J by 4 bases. The CDR3 runs 13 residues. Germline CDR1 SNHLY, CDR2 FYNNEI. CDR3 protein: CASRRDRGYGYTF. The CDR3 DNA reads as TGTGCCAGCAGACGGGACAGGGGCTATGGCTACACCTTC.

A single count supports this clone. The V and J genes are TRBV5-1 and TRBJ2-7; possibly TRBD1 for D (6 bases). The CDR3 has 15 amino acids. Trimming took 4 bases from V and 1 from J, leaving 15 bases between them. Germline lookup yields CDR1 SGHRS and CDR2 YFSETQ. DNA for the CDR3: TGCGCCAGCAGCACCGACAGGTACCCATCCTACGAGCAGTACTTC. Protein: CASSTDRYPSYEQYF.

The rearrangement uses TRBV28 and TRBJ1-1, with D maybe TRBD1 (6 bases). The CDR3 contains 14 residues. The V gene's germline CDR1 is MDHEN and CDR2 SYDVKM. Trimming removed 5 bases at V and 7 bases at J, with 17 bases between. CDR3: CASSHRASHREAFF. The CDR3 DNA follows: TGTGCCAGCAGTCACAGGGCTTCACACCGTGAAGCTTTCTTT.

V and J are TRBV10-3 and TRBJ2-5; D gene ambiguous. Between the trimmed V and J ends, which lost 6 bases and 0 bases, there was a span of 11 bases. The CDR3 runs to 14 residues. Germline V gene data show CDR1 as ENHRY and CDR2 as SYGVKD. The CDR3 DNA reads as TGTGCCATCAGAGCGAGCCCCGACCAAGAGACCCAGTACTTC. It codes for CAIRASPDQETQYF.

The V call is TRBV7-2, the J call TRBJ1-1; no clear D. CDR1 is SGHTA and CDR2 is FQGNSA in the germline V gene. This CDR3 is built from 15 residues. Between the trimmed V and J ends, which lost 3 bases and 1 base, there was a span of 12 bases. This CDR3 reads CASSLRWVRNTEAFF. The CDR3 region has the DNA TGTGCCAGCAGCTTGAGGTGGGTAAGGAACACTGAAGCTTTCTTT.

The rearrangement joins TRBV9 to TRBJ1-2, with D unresolved. The CDR3 length is 12 residues. CDR1 and CDR2 (germline): SGDLS, YYNGEE. The V end was cut by 3 bases, the J end by 12 bases, with 15 bases between. CDR3 bases: TGTGCCAGCAGCGCCCCACCAGGCCCTCACACCTTC. It encodes CASSAPPGPHTF. Drawing the rest from reference TRBV9 and TRBJ1-2, the complete variable domain is DSGVTQTPKHLITATGQRVTLRCSPRSGDLSVYWYQQSLDQGLQFLIQYYNGEERAKGNILERFSAQQFPDLHSELNLSSLELGDSALYFCASSAPPGPHTFGSGTRLTVV.

J is TRBJ1-4 and V is TRBV4-2, with TRBD1 identical over 10 bases. Germline V gene data show CDR1 as LGHNA and CDR2 as YNFKEQ. The ends lost 0 bases at V and 14 bases at J; junction bases unmatched: 15. The CDR3 spans 17 residues. The CDR3 sequence is CASSQDPAGTGADRLFF. Written as DNA, the CDR3 is TGTGCCAGCAGCCAAGACCCGGCCGGGACAGGGGCTGATAGGCTGTTTTTT.

The chain has TRBV25-1 and TRBJ2-5; tentative D call: TRBD2 (5 bases). Looked up from germline, CDR1 is MGHDK and CDR2 is SYGVNS. The CDR3 contains 13 residues. V was cut by 4 bases and J by 4 bases, with 10 bases left in between. CDR3 in DNA: TGTGCCAGCAGTGTTGGAGGAGGAGAGACCCAGTACTTC. Translated: CASSVGGGETQYF. Full variable domain (rest looked up from reference TRBV25-1 and TRBJ2-5): EADIYQTPRYLVIGTGKKITLECSQTMGHDKMYWYQQDPGMELHLIHYSYGVNSTEKGDLSSESTVSRIRTEHFPLTLESARPSHTSQYLCASSVGGGETQYFGPGTRLLVL.

This clone is a singleton in its sample. This chain uses TRBV30 with TRBJ1-2, with D unresolved. This CDR3 region has 14 residues. With 0 bases removed from V and 4 bases from J, the gap between germline ends came to 12 bases. Germline CDR1 reads GTSNPN; CDR2 reads SVGIG (reference sequence). The CDR3 loop reads CAWSVPKEVYGYTF. The DNA for the CDR3 is TGTGCCTGGAGTGTTCCCAAGGAGGTCTATGGCTACACCTTC.